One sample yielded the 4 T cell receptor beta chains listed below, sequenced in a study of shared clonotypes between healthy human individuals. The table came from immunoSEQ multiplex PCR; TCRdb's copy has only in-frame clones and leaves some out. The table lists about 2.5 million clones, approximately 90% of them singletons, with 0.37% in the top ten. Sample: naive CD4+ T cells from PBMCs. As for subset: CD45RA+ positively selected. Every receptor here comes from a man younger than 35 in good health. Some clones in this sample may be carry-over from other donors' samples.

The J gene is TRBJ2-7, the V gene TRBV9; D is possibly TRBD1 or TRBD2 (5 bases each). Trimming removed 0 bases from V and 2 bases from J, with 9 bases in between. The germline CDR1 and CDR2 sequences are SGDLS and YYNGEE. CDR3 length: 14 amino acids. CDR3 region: CASSVAWDPYEQYF. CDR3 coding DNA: TGTGCCAGCAGCGTAGCTTGGGACCCCTACGAGCAGTACTTC.

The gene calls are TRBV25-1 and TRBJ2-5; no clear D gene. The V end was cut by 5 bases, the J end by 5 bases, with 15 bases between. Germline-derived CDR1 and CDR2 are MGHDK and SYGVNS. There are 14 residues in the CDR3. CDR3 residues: CASSKPLGLETQYF. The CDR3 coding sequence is TGTGCCAGCAGTAAGCCTCTGGGCCTCGAGACCCAGTACTTC.

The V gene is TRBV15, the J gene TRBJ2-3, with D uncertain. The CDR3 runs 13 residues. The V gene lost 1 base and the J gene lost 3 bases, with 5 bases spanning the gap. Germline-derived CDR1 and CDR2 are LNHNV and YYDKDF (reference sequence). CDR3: CATSRVTTDTQYF. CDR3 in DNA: TGTGCCACCAGCAGAGTGACTACAGATACGCAGTATTTT. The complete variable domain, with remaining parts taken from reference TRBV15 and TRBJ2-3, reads DAMVIQNPRYQVTQFGKPVTLSCSQTLNHNVMYWYQQKSSQAPKLLFHYYDKDFNNEADTPDNFQSRRPNTSFCFLDIRSPGLGDTAMYLCATSRVTTDTQYFGPGTRLTVL.

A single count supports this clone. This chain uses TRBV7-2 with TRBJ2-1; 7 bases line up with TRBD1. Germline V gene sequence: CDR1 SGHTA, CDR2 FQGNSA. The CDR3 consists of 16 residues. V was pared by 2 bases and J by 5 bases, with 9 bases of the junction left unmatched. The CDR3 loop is CASSLWDSRAHNEQFF. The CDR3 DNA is TGTGCCAGCAGCTTATGGGACAGTAGGGCCCACAATGAGCAGTTCTTC.